This TCR beta chain was recorded in a study of T cells in Graves' hyperthyroidism and ophthalmopathy. Uncontrolled infections, other autoimmune diseases, pregnancy or lactation led to exclusion of patients. General study points: In the analysis, a 13 V-J model separated ophthalmopathy from stable hyperthyroidism.

This CDR3 has 15 amino acids. V was cut by 0 bases and J by 0 bases, with 11 bases left in between. Germline V gene data show CDR1 as DFQATT and CDR2 as SNEGSKA (reference sequence). RNA transcripts gave rise to amplified TCR beta CDR3 regions. RT-PCR in the first round (using the HTBI primer set) targeted the TCR CDR3. MiXCR was run by TCRdb on the multiplex PCR reads, yielding one entry per CDR3 protein. The table lists about 380,000 distinct CDR3 sequences, about 14% of them singletons. This clonotype was recorded at least ten times. What it binds is not known. The clonotype comes from a woman in her 30s with Graves' ophthalmopathy. V usage is TRBV20-1 and J usage is TRBJ1-1; TRBD1 might be the D (5 bases). Sequenced input: blood. CDR3 sequence (DNA): TGCAGTGCTAGAGACACGGGACGGATGAACACTGAAGCTTTCTTT. Its protein product is CSARDTGRMNTEAFF.